Sequencing of this TCR beta chain was carried out in a study of shared clonotypes between healthy human individuals (dated by TCRdb to the early 2020s). With regard to the full study: The cohort included three men and a couple of women between 18 and 49 years of age. For each donor, CD4 naive and CD4 memory were each given three plates, CD8 naive was given two plates, and CD8 memory was given one plate. Blood TCR repertoires of four to six healthy adults were deeply sequenced to estimate repertoire size and the extent of clonotype sharing between individuals. To increase sequencing depth and limit assay-specific biases, different laboratories used diverse techniques to prepare libraries and sequence TCR repertoires. Per donor, leukapheresis produced somewhere between about 0.94 and 9 billion PBMCs. Study-wide conclusions, independent of this receptor: Sampling was restricted to blood, and TCR repertoires in tissues likely differ from the TCR repertoires found in blood. The genetic and exposure-history diversity represented was limited by the small number of donors. Higher generation probabilities were observed for clonotypes shared by all four sorted-subset donors than for non-shared clonotypes. Larger estimated clonotype richness was generally found for naive subsets than for memory subsets. Sharing across several donors was observed for approximately 5% of naive CD4, over 3% of naive CD8, around 2.5% of memory CD4, and around 0.4% of memory CD8 clonotypes. Rarefaction of sorted-subset datasets indicated incomplete sequencing despite the large sequencing depth. Pairwise subsampling indicated that sequencing depth was expected to affect the degree of clonotype sharing among donors.

The donors were healthy, HIV-negative adults who had no recently reported acute infections or vaccinations. All donors were Caucasian adults living in Nashville, Tennessee, USA. CD4+ T cells were enriched through magnetic negative selection, after which naive cells were positively selected on CD45RA and the remaining negative fraction served as the memory subset. Blood was collected by leukapheresis, and PBMCs were isolated by Ficoll-Histopaque density gradient centrifugation and then cryopreserved in liquid nitrogen vapor phase. Analytical flow cytometry was used to check the purity and quantity of each magnetically sorted T cell population. Genomic DNA was isolated from each sorted fraction and quantified by UV absorbance on a Nanodrop 2000c. Using the deep immunoSEQ assay, multiplex PCR amplified TCR CDR3 regions from genomic DNA. Genomic DNA extracted from each cell subset was distributed evenly over all wells of several immunoSEQ 96-well plates, and each plate served as one replicate. For sorted subsets, 200 to 250 ng of genomic DNA, equivalent to 30,000 or so T cell genomes, went into each replicate PCR. The purified libraries were quantified using a Qubit 3.0 fluorometer, sized with a Bioanalyzer 2100, and then quantified again using the KAPA Library Quantification kit. Every immunoSEQ 96-well plate was sequenced on a dedicated single-read 150-cycle Illumina NextSeq 550 flow cell. Turning to the authors' computational methods: The immunoSEQ output contained only junctional sequences without quality scores, so filtering could not match that applied to full-length reads. To assign V/J genes and CDR3, sequences were annotated against IMGT germline references using PyIR, a Python wrapper for IgBLAST v1.9. Reads with weak V/J assignments (E-value above 1e-6), missing CDR3, stop codons, out-of-frame junctions, or ambiguous translated residues were removed. V3J clonotypes were defined as sequences sharing the same inferred V gene, J gene, and CDR3 amino acid sequence. Percentage overlap between repertoires was calculated by dividing the number of shared unique clonotypes by the size of the smaller repertoire. Three approaches were used to assess repertoire richness: RTK rarefaction, the Chao1 estimator, and Recon v2.1 estimates of unobserved clonotypes. OLGA was used to compute generation probabilities for all TCRbeta clonotypes that the gDNA method yielded from a few donors. TCRdb obtained this table from immuneACCESS and retained in-frame rearrangements with V and J assigned. These tables miss some clones; where compared with another copy, unresolved V genes account for less than half of the shortfall, and the remainder is unexplained. That table is the source of V, J and clone size, and D and trimming were worked out from the DNA. Here the sample has about 2.4 million clones; over 85% occur a single time. About 0.34% of the sample rests with the top ten.

V is pared back by 2 bases and J by 1 base, with 13 bases lying between the germline termini. From the cysteine up to the phenylalanine, the CDR3 has a length of 16 residues. The sequence is cut down to CDR3 DNA, 48 bases in frame from base 1. Based on the germline V gene (reference sequence), the CDR1 and CDR2 sequences are SGHAT and FQDESV. Regarding this clone: Its antigen target is currently unknown. Base quality data are lacking; no much larger clone is found one base away.

The source of this sequence is a man younger than 30 in good health. Some clones in this sample may be carry-over from other donors' samples. Material for sequencing was naive CD4+ T cells from PBMCs. The cell subset or site label for this specimen denotes: CD45RA+ positively selected. The chain was built from TRBV11-1 and TRBJ2-3, with the D gene not confidently named. The CDR3 region: CASSLQHGSGTDTQYF. The DNA reads as follows: TGTGCCAGCAGCTTACAACATGGCTCGGGCACAGATACGCAGTATTTT.